This T cell receptor (beta chain) appears in the sequencing data of a study of blood T cells in healthy people across ages. Study summary: Template switching picked up about one barcoded beta molecule for each two T cells. Overall study results and limits: Naive CD4+ cell counts and diversity both ran higher in long-lived than in aged donors. Roughly linear age-related decline in beta diversity appeared, significant by age approximately 43.

Through a sample-barcoded 5' primer and a J-beta primer mix, a second PCR was run for 7 to 11 cycles. TCRdb reprocessed the 5' RACE reads with MiXCR, giving one entry per CDR3 protein. The data contain 550,000 to 700,000 distinct CDR3 sequences, roughly 28% of them singletons. The CDR3 sequence is 12 residues long. Germline V gene lookup returns CDR1 KGHSH and CDR2 LQKENI. Between the trimmed V and J ends, which lost 3 bases and 4 bases, there was a span of 6 bases. This clonotype has ten or more counts. The target antigen is unknown. The receptor was derived from a woman in her sixties or seventies in good health. Sequencing was done on a sample of blood. The chain carries TRBV18 and TRBJ2-5, with D perhaps given as TRBD1 or TRBD2 (5 bases each). CDR3 nucleotides: TGTGCCAGCTCACCGAGGGGAGAGACCCAGTACTTC. Amino acids: CASSPRGETQYF.